This entry lists 9 T cell receptor beta chains sequenced from one sample in a study of cytomegalovirus exposure and HLA in healthy donors. 60 Vbeta and 13 Jbeta primers were used in PCR. Assay used: immunoSEQ multiplex PCR; TCRdb lists only in-frame clones, some missing. The sample has under 150,000 clones, roughly two thirds seen once. The sample was PBMCs. The receptors come from a human donor in good health.

The sample holds one count of this clone. The gene calls are TRBV6-5 and TRBJ1-3; D is unresolved. Trimming stripped 11 bases from V and 1 base from J, with 12 bases between. This CDR3 region has 13 residues. CDR1 is MNHEY and CDR2 is SVGAGI in the germline V gene. The CDR3 DNA is TGTGCCGCGGCCGATTGGTCTGGAAACACCATATATTTT. As protein: CAAADWSGNTIYF.

In its sample, this clone was seen once. The chain is built from TRBV7-8 and TRBJ2-7, with 11 bases matching TRBD1. The V segment lost 5 bases and the J segment 7 bases; nucleotides outside the gene matches: 10. The CDR3 contains 15 residues. In germline, CDR1 is SGHVS, CDR2 FQNEAQ. The CDR3 coding sequence is TGTGCCAGCAGCCTGCGGACAGGGGGCGCGGGGGAGCAGTACTTC. Translating gives CASSLRTGGAGEQYF.

The chain links TRBV6-5 to TRBJ2-1; 11 nucleotides match TRBD2. The CDR3 extends over 15 amino acids. V was pared by 5 bases and J by 7 bases, with 7 bases of the junction left unmatched. The germline V gene encodes CDR1 MNHEY and CDR2 SVGAGI. CDR3: CASSGGLADRNEQFF. CDR3 DNA: TGTGCCAGCAGTGGGGGACTAGCGGATCGGAATGAGCAGTTCTTC.

The rearrangement links TRBV28 to TRBJ1-6; D is undetermined. Deletions cut 8 bases from V and 0 bases from J, with 8 bases between. The CDR3 extends over 14 amino acids. CDR1 is MDHEN, CDR2 SYDVKM, per germline. The CDR3 is CASVESSYNSPLHF. CDR3 DNA: TGTGCCAGCGTCGAGTCCTCCTATAATTCACCCCTCCACTTT.

V gene TRBV5-8 combines with J gene TRBJ2-6, with D unclear. In germline, CDR1 is SGHTS, CDR2 YDEGEE. The CDR3 contains 14 residues. Trimming removed 4 bases from V and 0 bases from J, with 5 bases in between. The CDR3 DNA reads as TGTGCCAGCAGCCTAGGCTCTGGGGCCAACGTCCTGACTTTC. It yields the protein CASSLGSGANVLTF.

This chain joins TRBV5-6 and TRBJ2-7, with D perhaps matching TRBD2 (5 bases). Germline V gene data show CDR1 as SGHDT and CDR2 as YYEEEE. Trimming shortened V by 0 bases and J by 3 bases, and 10 bases separated the two germline ends. The length of the CDR3 is 14 residues. The CDR3 DNA reads as TGTGCCAGCAGCTTGGGTGGGAGTTTCTACGAGCAGTACTTC. It encodes CASSLGGSFYEQYF.

This chain links TRBV6-6 with TRBJ1-3; 9 bases are shared with TRBD1. After removal of 8 bases from V and 0 bases from J, the junction contained 8 bases not matched to a gene. The CDR3 is 16 amino acids. CDR1 and CDR2 (germline): MNHNY, SVGAGI (reference sequence). The CDR3 bases are TGTGCCAGCTCCCGGACAGGGGCTGACTCTGGAAACACCATATATTTT. Its translation: CASSRTGADSGNTIYF.

V gene TRBV4-1 combines with J gene TRBJ2-1; TRBD1 is a possible D gene (6 bases). This CDR3 contains 14 residues. From germline, CDR1 is MGHRA and CDR2 YSYEKL. V gave up 1 base and J gave up 7 bases, with 11 bases separating them. CDR3: CASSQGLQGNEQFF. Here the CDR3 DNA reads TGCGCCAGCAGCCAAGGGCTTCAGGGGAATGAGCAGTTCTTC.

The rearrangement joins TRBV5-4 to TRBJ2-2, with D perhaps matching TRBD1 (5 bases). V was trimmed by 1 base and J by 8 bases, leaving 12 bases between them. Per germline, CDR1 SGHNT and CDR2 YYREEE (reference sequence). The CDR3 spans 14 residues. The CDR3 loop reads CASSLSRAAGELFF. CDR3 DNA: TGTGCCAGCAGCTTGTCCAGGGCGGCGGGGGAGCTGTTTTTT.